This entry lists 17 T cell receptor beta chains sequenced from one sample in a study of vaccination effects on CD4 cells after COVID-19. The data were produced by immunoSEQ multiplex PCR, yet TCRdb's version contains in-frame clones alone and is incomplete. The profile shows 65,000 to 90,000 clones, about 70% of them singletons. Antigen-specific CD4+ T cells expanded by the ViraFEST assay with viral peptide pools were then sequenced. Researchers isolated CD4+ T cells once less than 13 days of culture had elapsed. According to the study, vaccine recipients showed no prior SARS-CoV-2 infection and negative nucleocapsid antibodies. Antigens for these TCRs are unknown. The sequencing here drew on CD4+ T cells from PBMCs cultured with HCoV-NL63 spike peptides, taken before COVID-19 vaccination. Receptors were obtained from a human donor who received a COVID-19 vaccine.

The chain combines TRBV5-6 with TRBJ2-6; D gene unclear. Germline assignment: CDR1 SGHDT and CDR2 YYEEEE. This CDR3 has 18 amino acids. The V end lost 1 base, the J end lost 0 bases, and 14 bases lay between the germline ends. CDR3 residues: CASSLFGSPSSGANVLTF. CDR3 DNA sequence: TGTGCCAGCAGCTTGTTCGGGTCGCCGAGCTCTGGGGCCAACGTCCTGACTTTC. Full variable domain (missing parts from reference TRBV5-6 and TRBJ2-6): DAGVTQSPTHLIKTRGQQVTLRCSPKSGHDTVSWYQQALGQGPQFIFQYYEEEERQRGNFPDRFSGHQFPNYSSELNVNALLLGDSALYLCASSLFGSPSSGANVLTFGAGSRLTVL.

This clone occurred once. This rearrangement joins TRBV30 to TRBJ2-2, with TRBD2 as a possible D gene (6 bases). Trimming stripped 3 bases from V and 3 bases from J, with 11 bases between. Germline V lookup: CDR1 GTSNPN, CDR2 SVGIG (reference sequence). The CDR3 consists of 14 residues. The CDR3 region is CAWRDRGDTGELFF. The CDR3 DNA sequence: TGTGCCTGGAGGGACCGCGGGGACACCGGGGAGCTGTTTTTT.

The V call is TRBV5-1, the J call TRBJ1-1; no clear D gene. The CDR3 contains 15 residues. Trimming shortened V by 3 bases and J by 5 bases, and 17 bases separated the two germline ends. The germline V gene has CDR1 SGHRS and CDR2 YFSETQ. This chain's CDR3 is CASSSTYTEGTEAFF. DNA of the CDR3: TGCGCCAGCAGCTCCACCTATACAGAGGGAACTGAAGCTTTCTTT.

This clone has a single count. The V call is TRBV24-1, the J call TRBJ2-3; D tentatively fits TRBD1 or TRBD2 (6 bases each). The CDR3 loop spans 14 amino acids. V was cut by 3 bases and J by 4 bases, with 10 bases left in between. CDR1 and CDR2 from the germline V gene are KGHDR and SFDVKD. The CDR3 reads CATSDRGRADTQYF. The CDR3 region has the DNA TGTGCCACCAGTGATCGGGGGCGCGCAGATACGCAGTATTTT.

This clone has a handful of counts. The chain links TRBV28 to TRBJ1-5; D not certain. Germline V CDR1 and CDR2: MDHEN, SYDVKM. V lost 6 bases and J 7 bases, leaving 10 bases between the germline ends. The CDR3 totals 12 residues. CDR3 sequence reads: CASRTMIQPQHF. The DNA of the CDR3 is TGTGCCAGCAGGACGATGATCCAGCCCCAGCATTTT.

The gene calls are TRBV5-1 and TRBJ2-5; tentatively, D is TRBD2 (5 bases). The germline CDR1 and CDR2 sequences are SGHRS and YFSETQ. V lost 4 bases and J lost 4, with 14 bases in between. This CDR3 spans 14 amino acids. The CDR3 DNA sequence: TGCGCCAGCAGCCAGGTTGAGGGAGCAGAGACCCAGTACTTC. Protein: CASSQVEGAETQYF.

This clone was counted a few times. J is TRBJ2-1 and V is TRBV5-1; no firm D call. The V gene lost 4 bases and the J gene lost 0 bases, with 14 bases spanning the gap. This CDR3 spans 16 amino acids. Germline CDR1 is SGHRS and CDR2 is YFSETQ. In DNA form, the CDR3 reads TGCGCCAGCAGCCCTGACCCGACCCCCTCCTACAATGAGCAGTTCTTC. Its protein is CASSPDPTPSYNEQFF.

In its sample, this clone is medium-sized (0.01 to 0.1%). The genes are TRBV7-2 and TRBJ1-2, with 9 bases lining up with TRBD1. This CDR3 has 14 residues. V lost 5 bases and J lost 5; bases outside the gene matches: 6. The germline V gene encodes CDR1 SGHTA and CDR2 FQGNSA. The CDR3 reads CASSPRDRVYGYTF. Here the CDR3 DNA reads TGTGCCAGCAGCCCACGGGACAGGGTATATGGCTACACCTTC.

The chain is built from TRBV19 and TRBJ1-5; D is undetermined. This CDR3 is built from 12 residues. Trimming stripped 4 bases from V and 7 bases from J, with 8 bases between. CDR1 and CDR2 (germline): LNHDA, SQIVND (reference sequence). The CDR3: CASSKGNQPQHF. As DNA, the CDR3 is TGTGCCAGTAGTAAAGGGAACCAGCCCCAGCATTTT.

J is TRBJ1-4 and V is TRBV5-1; D possibly corresponds to TRBD1 (5 bases). Trimming removed 5 bases from V and 4 bases from J, with 12 bases in between. Per the germline V gene, CDR1 is SGHRS and CDR2 is YFSETQ. The CDR3 is 14 residues long. The CDR3 coding sequence is TGCGCCAGCAGTCTCGGGACCCTTAATGAAAAACTGTTTTTT. It translates to CASSLGTLNEKLFF.

V usage is TRBV7-2 and J usage is TRBJ2-5; 11 nucleotides agree with TRBD2. This CDR3 is 19 amino acids long. Trimming at V came to 1 base and at J to 2 bases, leaving 12 bases not matched to a gene. The germline CDR1 and CDR2 sequences are SGHTA and FQGNSA. CDR3 sequence reads: CASSLVFLAASGGQETQYF. The CDR3 coding sequence is TGTGCCAGCAGCTTAGTATTCCTTGCGGCTAGCGGGGGGCAAGAGACCCAGTACTTC.

The chain has TRBV7-9 and TRBJ1-3; TRBD1 agrees at 8 bases. Germline assignment: CDR1 SEHNR and CDR2 FQNEAQ (reference sequence). The J segment lost 2 bases and the V segment lost 5 bases, leaving 8 bases of the junction unmatched. This CDR3 is 16 amino acids long. The CDR3 spells CASSEAGGSPGNTIYF. CDR3 DNA sequence: TGTGCCAGCAGCGAGGCAGGGGGCTCACCTGGAAACACCATATATTTT.

The rearrangement links TRBV6-2 or TRBV6-3 to TRBJ2-5, with TRBD1 matching 7 bases. V shed 8 bases and J 4 bases; nucleotides not matched to a gene: 7. Looked up from germline, CDR1 is MNHEY and CDR2 is SVGEGT. The CDR3 spans 13 residues. The CDR3 DNA reads as TGTGCCAGCGGCCGGGGACAGATAGAGACCCAGTACTTC. Translated, it gives CASGRGQIETQYF.

CDR3 coding DNA: TGCAGCGTTTGGACAGAAAACACCATATATTTT. Its protein is CSVWTENTIYF. The chain links TRBV29-1 to TRBJ1-3, with D possibly TRBD1 on 6 matching bases. The CDR3 length is 11 residues. Germline V gene data show CDR1 as SQVTM and CDR2 as ANQGSEA. V was shortened by 5 bases and J by 6 bases, with 8 bases between the two germline ends.

This clone showed up just a few times. J is TRBJ2-2 and V is TRBV11-2, with 7 bases matching TRBD1. Trimming removed 5 bases from V and 1 base from J; junction bases left unmatched: 7. CDR1 and CDR2 (germline): SGHAT, FQNNGV. This CDR3 region has 16 residues. CDR3 coding DNA: TGTGCCAGCAGCGCGCAGACAGGGAAGAACACCGGGGAGCTGTTTTTT. Translating gives CASSAQTGKNTGELFF.

V is TRBV6-5 and J is TRBJ1-1, with TRBD1 matching over 7 bases. The CDR3 is 15 residues long. V lost 4 bases and J lost 1; bases outside the gene matches: 6. Germline V gene data show CDR1 as MNHEY and CDR2 as SVGAGI. CDR3 coding DNA: TGTGCCAGCAGTTCGACAGGGACGGGGAACACTGAAGCTTTCTTT. Amino acids: CASSSTGTGNTEAFF.

This chain links TRBV5-6 with TRBJ2-1; D gene ambiguous. Trimming removed 4 bases at V and 8 bases at J, with 19 bases between. This CDR3 has 15 residues. The germline gives CDR1 SGHDT, CDR2 YYEEEE. CDR3 loop: CASSPMRRYGHEQFF. As DNA, the CDR3 is TGTGCCAGCAGCCCGATGAGACGCTATGGGCATGAGCAGTTCTTC.